The 10 T cell receptor beta chains below were found in one sample sequenced in a study of T cell repertoires in cytomegalovirus infection. One entry per CDR3 protein results from TCRdb running MiXCR on the reads. Of some 320,000 distinct CDR3 sequences listed, 9.5% are singletons. The sample taken for sequencing was PBMCs. These TCRs come from a human donor in good health (CMV status not recorded). Some clones in this sample may be carry-over from other donors' samples.

This clonotype was recorded at least ten times. The gene calls are TRBV18 and TRBJ1-5, with 7 nucleotides matching TRBD1. Per germline, CDR1 KGHSH and CDR2 LQKENI. Unmatched junction bases numbered 9, after V lost 8 bases and J lost 2 bases. The CDR3 length is 15 residues. In DNA form, the CDR3 reads TGTGCCAGCAGTCCCCGACAGGGAGGCAATCAGCCCCAGCATTTT. Residues: CASSPRQGGNQPQHF.

This clonotype was observed at least ten times. The rearrangement joins TRBV11-2 to TRBJ2-1; 10 bases are a match to TRBD1. CDR1 is SGHAT, CDR2 FQNNGV, per germline. V gave up 5 bases and J gave up 1 base; unmatched junction bases: 5. CDR3 length: 16 amino acids. The CDR3, as DNA: TGTGCCAGCAGCATCTGGACAGGGGGATCCTACAATGAGCAGTTCTTC. Encoded protein: CASSIWTGGSYNEQFF.

The chain joins TRBV7-9 to TRBJ1-1, with D possibly being TRBD1 (5 bases). The CDR3 length is 14 residues. Trimming took 7 bases from V and 1 from J, leaving 13 bases between them. CDR1 SEHNR and CDR2 FQNEAQ come from the germline V gene (reference sequence). Written as DNA, the CDR3 is TGTGCCAGCACCCCGACAGCAAGGAACACTGAAGCTTTCTTT. This gives the protein CASTPTARNTEAFF.

This sequence joins TRBV28 and TRBJ2-1; TRBD2 matches at 8 bases. Germline V lookup: CDR1 MDHEN, CDR2 SYDVKM. V dropped 5 bases and J dropped 1; count of bases not matched to a gene: 10. The CDR3 loop spans 17 amino acids. CDR3 amino acids: CASSLPSTSVSYNEQFF. The CDR3 DNA reads as TGTGCCAGCAGTCTCCCTTCGACTAGCGTATCCTACAATGAGCAGTTCTTC.

V gene TRBV10-3 combines with J gene TRBJ2-7; D is uncertain. The CDR3 covers 11 residues. Looked up from germline, CDR1 is ENHRY and CDR2 is SYGVKD. V lost 6 bases, J lost 3 bases, and 6 bases lay in between. The CDR3 sequence is CAIRSSYEQYF. The CDR3 DNA reads as TGTGCCATCAGATCTAGCTACGAGCAGTACTTC.

Ten or more counts support this clonotype. V usage is TRBV7-2 and J usage is TRBJ2-7; D uncertain. The CDR3 length is 13 residues. The V end lost 0 bases, the J end lost 4 bases, and 7 bases lay between the germline ends. Germline V gene sequence: CDR1 SGHTA, CDR2 FQGNSA. DNA of the CDR3: TGTGCCAGCAGCTTAGCGCTTAAGTACGAGCAGTACTTC. Translation: CASSLALKYEQYF.

This clonotype occurred a few times. CDR3 protein: CATSARGDSYEQYF. In nucleotides, the CDR3 is TGTGCCACCTCTGCTCGGGGGGACTCCTACGAGCAGTACTTC. The V gene is TRBV6-8, the J gene TRBJ2-7; 7 nucleotides match TRBD2. This CDR3 has 14 amino acids. With 10 bases clipped from V and 0 bases from J, the junction kept 9 bases outside the gene matches. In germline, CDR1 is MNHGY, CDR2 SAAAGT.

This clonotype was found a few times. The CDR3 region has the DNA TGCAGTGCTAGGGACGGCCGATCCTACGAGCAGTACTTC. This translates into CSARDGRSYEQYF. The chain employs TRBV20-1 and TRBJ2-7; D gene unclear. Germline values: CDR1 DFQATT, CDR2 SNEGSKA (reference sequence). Trimming pared 3 bases from V and 1 base from J, leaving 10 bases between. The CDR3 runs 13 residues.

This clonotype was picked up many times. V usage is TRBV28 and J usage is TRBJ2-2, with TRBD2 as a possible D gene (6 bases). Germline V gene lookup returns CDR1 MDHEN and CDR2 SYDVKM. Trimming stripped 3 bases from V and 2 bases from J, with 10 bases between. This CDR3 is 15 amino acids long. The CDR3 DNA is TGTGCCAGCAGTTTGGGCGGGGATAACACCGGGGAGCTGTTTTTT. This translates into CASSLGGDNTGELFF.

This clonotype has only a few counts. The chain uses TRBV6-2 or TRBV6-3 and TRBJ1-1, with D possibly TRBD1 on 5 matching bases. The V end was cut by 0 bases, the J end by 1 base, with 9 bases between. The V gene's germline CDR1 is MNHEY and CDR2 SVGEGT. This CDR3 has 15 amino acids. The CDR3: CASSYSPGGNTEAFF. CDR3 nucleotides: TGTGCCAGCAGTTACTCCCCCGGGGGGAACACTGAAGCTTTCTTT.